This paragraph reports one T cell receptor beta chain. In its sample, this clone was seen a few times. Its antigen is unknown. No per-base quality is available; no much larger clone lies one base away. The entire isolated RNA was reverse transcribed using the High Capacity cDNA Reverse Transcription Kit, and thus expressed TCRB transcripts were sequenced. Naive, central memory and regulatory T cell samples underwent deep immunoSEQ sequencing, averaging roughly 3.3 million total reads per sample. Sorted cells were lysed in RLT buffer and RNA was extracted with DNase-treated RNeasy Micro or Mini kits, depending on cell number. To prevent cross-contamination, each cell subset was processed individually, whereas patient and healthy donor samples were processed jointly. TCRB sequences were amplified from cDNA with the immunoSEQ multiplex PCR, producing 87-bp fragments spanning the CDR3 region. Amplicons were sequenced on the Illumina HiSeq platform. As for the original processing: PCR bias was corrected computationally using synthetic template baselines, and reads within Hamming distance 2 were collapsed, with unmergeable singletons discarded. By aligning reads against IMGT, V, D and J genes, CDR3 length, and insertions or deletions at six rearrangement sites were assigned. Within each subset, clonotype counts were normalized to sorted cell number, after which true diversity and Gini coefficients were computed with the tcR R package. The overlap coefficient, calculated on TCRB nucleotide sequences, was used to quantify repertoire sharing. Out-of-frame TCRB sequences from naive cells were analyzed as a proxy for the pre-selection repertoire. TCRdb mirrors the immuneACCESS table, restricted to in-frame sequences. Some clones are absent from its copies; in checked studies, under half trace to an unresolved V gene, and the reason for the others is unknown. V and J calls and clone size are copied from that table; D and trimming were computed from the DNA. Across this sample there are around 150,000 clones, with roughly 63% seen only once. 0.08% to 0.095% of the sample lies in the top ten.

From each donor, a single peripheral blood sample of around 120 mL on average was drawn into heparinised tubes. Naive, central memory, regulatory and stem cell-like memory CD4+ T cells were sorted on a BD FACSAria II using a panel including CD45RO, CCR7, CD25, CD127, CD95 and CD27. A purity above 98% was achieved for all sorted populations. PBMCs were separated immediately by Lymphoprep density gradient centrifugation and were stained directly, without being cultured. So that batch effects would be minimized, each experiment stained and sorted samples in pairs, pairing one healthy donor with one patient. These data belong to a study of beta chain features in type 1 diabetes listed by TCRdb under 2018. In the study overall: Patients and healthy donors did not differ in mean age, gender distribution, total cell number or subset yield. Regulatory and stem cell-like memory subsets were isolated from only 8 patients and 8 healthy donors, whereas naive and central memory subsets came from all 30 or so donors. The study compared TCRB repertoires of sorted circulating CD4+ T cell subsets between recently diagnosed type 1 diabetes patients and matched healthy donors. Across all samples, roughly 110,000,000 sorted cells were examined, and cell number per subset correlated strongly with RNA yield.

The study at large found these results: Because small numbers of individuals were included in the HLA sub-analyses, any influence of HLA type on TCRB rearrangement was left unresolved. Because cDNA rather than genomic DNA was sequenced, highly expressing activated cells could have been over-represented, although no difference in activation and CD3 levels was found between groups. At VDJ recombination sites, type 1 diabetes patients had fewer insertions and more deleted nucleotides, which implies abnormalities in thymic rearrangement. Shorter templates might have been favored by PCR, but patient and control samples were amplified and corrected together, so both groups would have been affected equally by any skew. Naive, central memory and regulatory TCRB repertoires appeared to be more alike among patients than among healthy donors. A moderate but significant shortening of TCRB CDR3 length was observed in type 1 diabetes patients in all four CD4+ subsets.

The receptor was derived from a young man with type 1 diabetes. The sample consisted of naive CD4+ T cells from blood. Per the publication, the cell subset or site label means: true naive CD4+ T cells.

The DNA sequence is given as TGCAGCGTTGGTCCCCTGGGCTACGAGCAGTACTTC. Its coded protein is CSVGPLGYEQYF. The chain was built from TRBV29-1 and TRBJ2-7; the D gene cannot be resolved reliably. The CDR3 goes from the cysteine to the phenylalanine over 12 residues. Only CDR3 DNA is held: 36 bases, read in frame from base 1. V is shortened by 4 bases, J by 3 bases, and the region joining them spans 10 bases. The germline V gene provides CDR1 SQVTM and CDR2 ANQGSEA.